This entry is about one T cell receptor (beta chain). Trimming removed 3 bases from V and 0 bases from J, with 11 bases in between. The CDR3 loop spans 16 amino acids. Germline lookup yields CDR1 MDHEN and CDR2 SYDVKM. This record comes from a study of T cell responses to AZD1222 COVID-19 vaccine. Method: immunoSEQ multiplex PCR; TCRdb's copy keeps in-frame clones and lacks some. The repertoire includes 85,000 to 130,000 clones, around 90% of them detected once, and 5% to 6% sits in the top ten. The V call is TRBV28, the J call TRBJ1-4; no reliable D call. The receptor was isolated from an adult in good health. Sequencing used peripheral blood, obtained on day 0 of AZD1222 vaccination. This CDR3 is CASSFVVGSTNEKLFF. CDR3 sequence (DNA): TGTGCCAGCAGTTTTGTAGTCGGGTCAACTAATGAAAAACTGTTTTTT.